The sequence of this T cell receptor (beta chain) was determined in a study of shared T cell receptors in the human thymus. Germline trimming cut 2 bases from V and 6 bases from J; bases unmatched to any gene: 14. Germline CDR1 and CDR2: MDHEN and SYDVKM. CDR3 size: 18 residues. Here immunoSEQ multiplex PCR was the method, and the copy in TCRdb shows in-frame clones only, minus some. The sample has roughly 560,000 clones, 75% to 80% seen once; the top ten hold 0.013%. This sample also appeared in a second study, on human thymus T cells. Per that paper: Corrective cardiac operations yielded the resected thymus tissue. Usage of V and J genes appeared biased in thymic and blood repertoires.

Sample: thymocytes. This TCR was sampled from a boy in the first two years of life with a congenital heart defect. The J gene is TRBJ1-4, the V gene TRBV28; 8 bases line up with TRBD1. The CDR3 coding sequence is TGTGCCAGCAGTTTACGGGCCGAGACAGGGGAGGGGGATGAAAAACTGTTTTTT. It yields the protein CASSLRAETGEGDEKLFF.